Many counts were recorded for the clone carrying this TCR beta chain. Its antigen remains unidentified. The source of the sample is a study of T-cell reconstitution after alpha-beta-depleted transplantation in children. Regarding the study as a whole: A year had passed since transplant, and T-cell counts and diversity by then came mostly from newly produced T cells. Several hundred rapidly expanded clones from non-depleted graft cells reportedly supplied alpha-beta T cells about two months post-transplant.

Unique molecular identifiers were incorporated when the TCRbeta library was constructed. TCRdb re-called the PCR reads with MiXCR, one entry per CDR3 protein. Of 700,000 to 950,000 distinct CDR3 sequences detected, approximately 15% appear once; the ten largest clones hold 5%. The CDR3 totals 15 residues. V was pared by 4 bases and J by 3 bases, with 6 bases of the junction left unmatched. CDR1 and CDR2 from the germline V gene are DFQATT and SNEGSKA (reference sequence). The chain couples TRBV20-1 to TRBJ2-2; the match to TRBD1 covers 9 bases. This clonotype was sampled from a male patient younger than 18 who had a stem cell transplant for acute lymphoblastic leukemia, so the T cells may come from the graft donor. The material was PBMCs, mostly from graft donor cells, obtained 360 days after TCRalphabeta/CD19-depleted stem cell transplant. The CDR3 DNA sequence: TGCAGTGCTATTACAGGGGGCGCGGACACCGGGGAGCTGTTTTTT. Translated: CSAITGGADTGELFF.